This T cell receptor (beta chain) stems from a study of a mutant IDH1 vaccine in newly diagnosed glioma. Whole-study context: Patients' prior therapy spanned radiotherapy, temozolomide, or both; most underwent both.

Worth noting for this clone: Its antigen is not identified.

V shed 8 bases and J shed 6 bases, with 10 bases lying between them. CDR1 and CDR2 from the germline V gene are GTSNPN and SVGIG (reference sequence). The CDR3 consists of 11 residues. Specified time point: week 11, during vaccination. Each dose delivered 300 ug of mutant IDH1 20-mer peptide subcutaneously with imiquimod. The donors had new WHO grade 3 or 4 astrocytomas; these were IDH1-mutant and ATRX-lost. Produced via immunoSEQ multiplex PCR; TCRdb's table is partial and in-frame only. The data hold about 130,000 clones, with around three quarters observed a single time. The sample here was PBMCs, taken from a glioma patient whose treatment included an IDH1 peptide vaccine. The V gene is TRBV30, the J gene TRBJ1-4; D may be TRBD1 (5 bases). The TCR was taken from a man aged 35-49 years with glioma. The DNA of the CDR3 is TGTGCCGGGGGAGGGGATGAAAAACTGTTTTTT. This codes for CAGGGDEKLFF.